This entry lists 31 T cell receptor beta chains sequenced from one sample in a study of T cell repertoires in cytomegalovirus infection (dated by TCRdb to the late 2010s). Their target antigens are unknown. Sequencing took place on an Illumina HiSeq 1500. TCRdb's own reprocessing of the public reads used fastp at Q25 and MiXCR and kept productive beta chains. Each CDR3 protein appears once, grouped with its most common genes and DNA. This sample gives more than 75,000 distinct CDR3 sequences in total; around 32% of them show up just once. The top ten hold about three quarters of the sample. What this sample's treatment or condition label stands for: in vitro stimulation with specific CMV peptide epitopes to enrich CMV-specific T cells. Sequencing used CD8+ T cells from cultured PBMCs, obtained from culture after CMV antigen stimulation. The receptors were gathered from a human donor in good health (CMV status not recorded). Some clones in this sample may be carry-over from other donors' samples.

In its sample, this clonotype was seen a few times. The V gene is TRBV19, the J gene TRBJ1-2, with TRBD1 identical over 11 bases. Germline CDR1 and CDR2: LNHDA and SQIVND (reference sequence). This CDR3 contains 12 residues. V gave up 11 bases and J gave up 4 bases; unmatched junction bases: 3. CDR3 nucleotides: TGTGCCGGAGGGACAGGGGGCTATGGCTACACCTTC. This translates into CAGGTGGYGYTF.

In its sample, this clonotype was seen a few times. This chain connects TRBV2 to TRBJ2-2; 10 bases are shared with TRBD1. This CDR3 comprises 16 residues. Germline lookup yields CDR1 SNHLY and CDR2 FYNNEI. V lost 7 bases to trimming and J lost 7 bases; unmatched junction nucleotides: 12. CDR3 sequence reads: CASTRSGTGDGGELFF. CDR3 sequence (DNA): TGTGCCAGCACCCGGAGTGGGACAGGGGACGGCGGGGAGCTGTTTTTT.

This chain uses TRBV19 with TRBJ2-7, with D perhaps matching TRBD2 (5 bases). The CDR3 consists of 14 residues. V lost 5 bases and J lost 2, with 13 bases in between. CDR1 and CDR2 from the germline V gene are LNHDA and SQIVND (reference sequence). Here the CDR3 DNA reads TGTGCCAGTAGTGCAGGACTCGCCGCCTACGAGCAGTACTTC. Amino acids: CASSAGLAAYEQYF. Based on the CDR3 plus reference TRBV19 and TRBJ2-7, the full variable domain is DGGITQSPKYLFRKEGQNVTLSCEQNLNHDAMYWYRQDPGQGLRLIYYSQIVNDFQKGDIAEGYSVSREKKESFPLTVTSAQKNPTAFYLCASSAGLAAYEQYFGPGTRLTVT.

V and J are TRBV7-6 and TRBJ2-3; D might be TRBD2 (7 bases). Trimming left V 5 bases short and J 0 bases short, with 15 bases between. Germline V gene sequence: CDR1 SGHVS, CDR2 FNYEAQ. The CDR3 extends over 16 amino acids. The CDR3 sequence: CASSPFWGGSTDTQYF. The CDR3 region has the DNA TGTGCCAGCAGCCCTTTCTGGGGGGGCAGCACAGATACGCAGTATTTT.

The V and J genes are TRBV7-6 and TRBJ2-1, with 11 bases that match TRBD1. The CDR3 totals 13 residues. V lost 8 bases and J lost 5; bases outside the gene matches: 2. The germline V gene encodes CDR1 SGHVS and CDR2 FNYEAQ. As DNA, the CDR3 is TGTGCCAGCGGGACAGGGGGGGACAATGAGCAGTTCTTC. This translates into CASGTGGDNEQFF.

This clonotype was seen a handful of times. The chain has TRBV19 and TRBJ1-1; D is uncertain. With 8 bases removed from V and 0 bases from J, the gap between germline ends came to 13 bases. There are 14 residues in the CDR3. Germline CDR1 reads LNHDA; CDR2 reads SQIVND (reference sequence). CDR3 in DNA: TGTGCCAGTGAGCCCGGGCCTCTGAACACTGAAGCTTTCTTT. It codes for CASEPGPLNTEAFF.

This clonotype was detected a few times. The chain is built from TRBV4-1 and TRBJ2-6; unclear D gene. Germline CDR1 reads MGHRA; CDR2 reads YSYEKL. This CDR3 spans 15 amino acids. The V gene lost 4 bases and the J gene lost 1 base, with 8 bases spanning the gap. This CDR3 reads CASSPPRSGANVLTF. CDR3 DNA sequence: TGCGCCAGCAGCCCGCCCCGATCTGGGGCCAACGTCCTGACTTTC.

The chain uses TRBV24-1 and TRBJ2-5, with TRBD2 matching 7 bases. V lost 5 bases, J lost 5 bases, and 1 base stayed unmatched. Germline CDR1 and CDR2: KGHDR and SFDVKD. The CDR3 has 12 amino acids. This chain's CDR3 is CATSGSGETQYF. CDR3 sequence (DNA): TGTGCCACCAGTGGTAGCGGGGAGACCCAGTACTTC.

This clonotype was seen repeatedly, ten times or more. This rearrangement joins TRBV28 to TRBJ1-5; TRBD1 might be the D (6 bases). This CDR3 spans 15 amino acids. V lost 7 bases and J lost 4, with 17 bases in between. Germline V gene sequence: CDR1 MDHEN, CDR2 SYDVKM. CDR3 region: CASTDRWMGNQPQHF. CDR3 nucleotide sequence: TGTGCCAGCACCGACAGGTGGATGGGGAATCAGCCCCAGCATTTT.

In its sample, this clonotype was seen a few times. CDR3 amino acids: CASSYSTDRVGTEAFF. As DNA, the CDR3 is TGTGCCAGCAGTTACTCTACCGATAGGGTAGGCACTGAAGCTTTCTTT. The chain recombines TRBV6-6 with TRBJ1-1; D gene uncertain. The germline gives CDR1 MNHNY, CDR2 SVGAGI (reference sequence). The V gene lost 0 bases and the J gene lost 4 bases, with 15 bases spanning the gap. This CDR3 spans 16 amino acids.

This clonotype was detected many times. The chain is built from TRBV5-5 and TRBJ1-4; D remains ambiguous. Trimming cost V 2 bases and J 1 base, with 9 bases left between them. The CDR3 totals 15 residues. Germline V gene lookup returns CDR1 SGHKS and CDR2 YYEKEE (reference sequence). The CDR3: CASSLMVETNEKLFF. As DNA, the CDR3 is TGTGCCAGCAGCTTAATGGTTGAAACTAATGAAAAACTGTTTTTT. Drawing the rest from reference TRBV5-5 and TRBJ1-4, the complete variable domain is DAGVTQSPTHLIKTRGQQVTLRCSPISGHKSVSWYQQVLGQGPQFIFQYYEKEERGRGNFPDRFSARQFPNYSSELNVNALLLGDSALYLCASSLMVETNEKLFFGSGTQLSVL.

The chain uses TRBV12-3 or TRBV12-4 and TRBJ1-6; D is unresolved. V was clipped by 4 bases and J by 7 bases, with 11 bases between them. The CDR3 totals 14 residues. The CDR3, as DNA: TGTGCCAGCAGTTCCCGGATTATAAATTCACCCCTCCACTTT. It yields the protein CASSSRIINSPLHF.

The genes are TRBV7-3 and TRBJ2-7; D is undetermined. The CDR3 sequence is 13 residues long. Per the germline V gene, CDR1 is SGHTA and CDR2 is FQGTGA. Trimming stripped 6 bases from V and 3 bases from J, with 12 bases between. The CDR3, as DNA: TGTGCCAGCAGTCTAGGGAAATACTACGAGCAGTACTTC. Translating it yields CASSLGKYYEQYF.

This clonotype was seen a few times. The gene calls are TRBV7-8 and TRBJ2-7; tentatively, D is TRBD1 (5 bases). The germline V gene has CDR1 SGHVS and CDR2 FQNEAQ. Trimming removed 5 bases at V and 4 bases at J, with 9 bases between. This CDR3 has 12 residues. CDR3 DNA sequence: TGTGCCAGCAGCCCGACAGTGTACGAGCAGTACTTC. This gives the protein CASSPTVYEQYF.

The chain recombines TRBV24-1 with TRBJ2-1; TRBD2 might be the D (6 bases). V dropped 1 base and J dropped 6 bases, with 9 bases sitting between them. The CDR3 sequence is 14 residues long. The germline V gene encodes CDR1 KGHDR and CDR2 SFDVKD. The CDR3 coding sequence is TGTGCCACCAGTGATTTCGGCGGGATCAATGAGCAGTTCTTC. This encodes CATSDFGGINEQFF.

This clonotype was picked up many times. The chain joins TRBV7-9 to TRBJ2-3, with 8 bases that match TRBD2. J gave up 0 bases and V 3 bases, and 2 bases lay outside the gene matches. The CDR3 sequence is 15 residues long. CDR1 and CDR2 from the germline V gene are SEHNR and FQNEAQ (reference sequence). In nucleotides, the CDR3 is TGTGCCAGCAGCTTCGGACTAGCTAGCACAGATACGCAGTATTTT. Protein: CASSFGLASTDTQYF.

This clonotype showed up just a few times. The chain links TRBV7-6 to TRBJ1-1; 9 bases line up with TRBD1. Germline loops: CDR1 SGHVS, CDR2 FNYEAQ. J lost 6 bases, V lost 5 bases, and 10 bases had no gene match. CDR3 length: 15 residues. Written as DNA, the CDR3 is TGTGCCAGCAGCCACTTCTCCGGGACAGGGCCTGAAGCTTTCTTT. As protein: CASSHFSGTGPEAFF.

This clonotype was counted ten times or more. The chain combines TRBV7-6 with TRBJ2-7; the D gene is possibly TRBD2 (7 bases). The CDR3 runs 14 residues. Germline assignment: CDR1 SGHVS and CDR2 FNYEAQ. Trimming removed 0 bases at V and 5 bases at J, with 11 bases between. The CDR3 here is CASSLAGGPDEQYF. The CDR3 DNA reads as TGTGCCAGCAGCTTAGCCGGGGGGCCGGACGAGCAGTACTTC.

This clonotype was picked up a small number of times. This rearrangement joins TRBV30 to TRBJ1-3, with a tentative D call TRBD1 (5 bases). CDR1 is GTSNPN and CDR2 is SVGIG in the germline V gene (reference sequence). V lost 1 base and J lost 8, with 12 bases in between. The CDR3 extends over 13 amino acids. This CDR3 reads CAWSELGPDTIYF. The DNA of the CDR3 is TGTGCCTGGAGTGAACTGGGGCCGGACACCATATATTTT. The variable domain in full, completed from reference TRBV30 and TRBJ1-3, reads SQTIHQWPATLVQPVGSPLSLECTVEGTSNPNLYWYRQAAGRGLQLLFYSVGIGQISSEVPQNLSASRPQDRQFILSSKKLLLSDSGFYLCAWSELGPDTIYFGEGSWLTVV.

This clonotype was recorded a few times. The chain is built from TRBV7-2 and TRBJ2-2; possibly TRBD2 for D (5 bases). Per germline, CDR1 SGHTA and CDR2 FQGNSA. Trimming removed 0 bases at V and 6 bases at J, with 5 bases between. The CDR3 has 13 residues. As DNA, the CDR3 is TGTGCCAGCAGCTTAGCGGACTCCGGGGAGCTGTTTTTT. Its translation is CASSLADSGELFF.

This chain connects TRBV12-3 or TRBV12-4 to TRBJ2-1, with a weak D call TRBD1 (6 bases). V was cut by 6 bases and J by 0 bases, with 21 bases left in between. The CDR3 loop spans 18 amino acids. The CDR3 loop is CASRPSTGGSSSYNEQFF. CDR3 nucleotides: TGTGCCAGCAGACCATCGACAGGTGGCTCTAGCTCCTACAATGAGCAGTTCTTC.

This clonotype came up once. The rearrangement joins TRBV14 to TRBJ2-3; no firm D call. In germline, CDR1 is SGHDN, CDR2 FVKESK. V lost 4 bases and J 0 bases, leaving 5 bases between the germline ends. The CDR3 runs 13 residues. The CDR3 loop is CASSLFSTDTQYF. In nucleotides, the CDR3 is TGTGCCAGCAGCCTCTTTAGCACAGATACGCAGTATTTT.

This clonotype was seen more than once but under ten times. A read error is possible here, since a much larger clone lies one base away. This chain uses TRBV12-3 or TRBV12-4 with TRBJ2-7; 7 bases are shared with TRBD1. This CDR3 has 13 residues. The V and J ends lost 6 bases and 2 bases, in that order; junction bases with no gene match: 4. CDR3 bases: TGTGCCAGCAGCCAGGGACAGACCTACGAGCAGTACTTC. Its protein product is CASSQGQTYEQYF.

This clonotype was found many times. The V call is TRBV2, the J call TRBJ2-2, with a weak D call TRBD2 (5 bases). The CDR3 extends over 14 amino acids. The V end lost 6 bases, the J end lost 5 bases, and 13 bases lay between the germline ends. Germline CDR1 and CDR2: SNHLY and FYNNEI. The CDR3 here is CASSLYRGTGELFF. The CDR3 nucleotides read TGTGCCAGCAGCTTATATCGGGGAACCGGGGAGCTGTTTTTT.

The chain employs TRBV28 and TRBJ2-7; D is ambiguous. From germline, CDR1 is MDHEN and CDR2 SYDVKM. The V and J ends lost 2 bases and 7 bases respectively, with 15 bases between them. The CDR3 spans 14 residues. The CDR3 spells CASSLGGSTREQYF. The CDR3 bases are TGTGCCAGCAGTTTAGGCGGCTCAACGCGGGAGCAGTACTTC.

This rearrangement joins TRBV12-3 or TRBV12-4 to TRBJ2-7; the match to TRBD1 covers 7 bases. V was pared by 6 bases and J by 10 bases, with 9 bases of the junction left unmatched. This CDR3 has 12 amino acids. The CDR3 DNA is TGTGCCAGCAGCCACGACAGGGTTTCTCAGTACTTC. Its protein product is CASSHDRVSQYF.

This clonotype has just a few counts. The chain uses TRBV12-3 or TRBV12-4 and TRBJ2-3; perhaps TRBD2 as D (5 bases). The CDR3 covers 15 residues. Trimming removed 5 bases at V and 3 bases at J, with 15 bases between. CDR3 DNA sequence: TGTGCCAGCAGTGATACTAGGGTGTTGACAGATACGCAGTATTTT. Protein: CASSDTRVLTDTQYF.

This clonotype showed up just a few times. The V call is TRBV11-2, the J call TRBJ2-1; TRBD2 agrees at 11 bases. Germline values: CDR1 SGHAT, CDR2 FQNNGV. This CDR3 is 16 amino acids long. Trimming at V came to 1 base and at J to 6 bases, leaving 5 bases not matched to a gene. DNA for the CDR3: TGTGCCAGCAGCTTAGGTAGCGGGGGGGCAGGCAATGAGCAGTTCTTC. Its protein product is CASSLGSGGAGNEQFF.

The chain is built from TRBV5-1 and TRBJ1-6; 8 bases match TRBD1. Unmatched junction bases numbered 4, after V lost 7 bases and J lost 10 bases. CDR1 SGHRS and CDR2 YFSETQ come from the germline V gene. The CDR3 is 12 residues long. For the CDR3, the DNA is TGCGCCAGCGGGACAGGAGGATCACCCCTCCACTTT. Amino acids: CASGTGGSPLHF.

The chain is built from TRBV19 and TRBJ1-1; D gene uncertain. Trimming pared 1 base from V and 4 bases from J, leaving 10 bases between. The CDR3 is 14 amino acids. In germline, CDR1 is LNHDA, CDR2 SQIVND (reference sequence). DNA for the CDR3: TGTGCCAGTAGTATAGGGCCGTCGGGCACTGAAGCTTTCTTT. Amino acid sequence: CASSIGPSGTEAFF.

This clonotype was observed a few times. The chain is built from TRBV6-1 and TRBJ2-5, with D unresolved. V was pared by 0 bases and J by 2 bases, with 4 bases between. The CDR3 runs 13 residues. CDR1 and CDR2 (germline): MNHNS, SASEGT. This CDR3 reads CASSEALQETQYF. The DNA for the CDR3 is TGTGCCAGCAGTGAAGCGCTTCAAGAGACCCAGTACTTC.